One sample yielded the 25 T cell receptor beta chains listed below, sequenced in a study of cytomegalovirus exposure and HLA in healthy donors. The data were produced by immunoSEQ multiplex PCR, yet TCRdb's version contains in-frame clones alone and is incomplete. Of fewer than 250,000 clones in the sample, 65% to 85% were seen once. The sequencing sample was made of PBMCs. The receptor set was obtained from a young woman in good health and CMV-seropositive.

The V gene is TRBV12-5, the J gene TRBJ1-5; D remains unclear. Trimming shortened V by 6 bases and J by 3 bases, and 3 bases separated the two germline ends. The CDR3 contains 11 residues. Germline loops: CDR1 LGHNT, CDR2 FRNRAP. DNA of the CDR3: TGTGCTAGTGGCCCCAATCAGCCCCAGCATTTT. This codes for CASGPNQPQHF.

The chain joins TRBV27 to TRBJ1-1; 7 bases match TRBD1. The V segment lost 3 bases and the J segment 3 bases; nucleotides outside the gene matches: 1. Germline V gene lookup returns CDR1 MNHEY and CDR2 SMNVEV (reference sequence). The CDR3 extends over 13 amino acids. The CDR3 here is CASSLGQYTEAFF. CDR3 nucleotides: TGTGCCAGCAGTTTGGGACAGTACACTGAAGCTTTCTTT.

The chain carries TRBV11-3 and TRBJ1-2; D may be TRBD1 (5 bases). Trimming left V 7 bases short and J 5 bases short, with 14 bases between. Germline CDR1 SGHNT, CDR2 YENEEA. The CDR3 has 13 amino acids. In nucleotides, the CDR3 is TGTGCCAGCAACCATCGAGGGGAATATGGCTACACCTTC. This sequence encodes CASNHRGEYGYTF.

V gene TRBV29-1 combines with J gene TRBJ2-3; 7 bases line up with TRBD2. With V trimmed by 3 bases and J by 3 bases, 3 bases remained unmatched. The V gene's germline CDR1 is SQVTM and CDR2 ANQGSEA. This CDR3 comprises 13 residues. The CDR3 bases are TGCAGCGTTGACGACGGGAGGACAGATACGCAGTATTTT. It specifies CSVDDGRTDTQYF.

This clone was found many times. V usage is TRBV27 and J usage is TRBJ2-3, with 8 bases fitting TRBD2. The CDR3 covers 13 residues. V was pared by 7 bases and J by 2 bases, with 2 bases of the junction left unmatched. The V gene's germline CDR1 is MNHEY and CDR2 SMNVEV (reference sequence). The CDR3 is CASTSGLTDTQYF. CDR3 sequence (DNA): TGTGCCAGCACTAGCGGGCTCACAGATACGCAGTATTTT.

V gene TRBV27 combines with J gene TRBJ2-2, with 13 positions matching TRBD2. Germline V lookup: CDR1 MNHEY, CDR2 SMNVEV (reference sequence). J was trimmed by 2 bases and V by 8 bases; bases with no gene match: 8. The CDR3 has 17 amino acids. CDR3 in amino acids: CASGRSGLAGNTGELFF. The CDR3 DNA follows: TGTGCCAGCGGGCGCTCGGGACTAGCGGGAAACACCGGGGAGCTGTTTTTT.

The CDR3, as DNA: TGTGCCAGCAGTGCACTAGCGGGAGGTCTAGATACGCAGTATTTT. It codes for CASSALAGGLDTQYF. V usage is TRBV2 and J usage is TRBJ2-3; TRBD2 agrees at 12 bases. Germline lookup yields CDR1 SNHLY and CDR2 FYNNEI. With V trimmed by 4 bases and J by 5 bases, 4 bases remained unmatched. The CDR3 consists of 15 residues.

Written as DNA, the CDR3 is TGTGCCTATCGACTATTAGGGACCCAGTACTTC. Protein sequence: CAYRLLGTQYF. The V call is TRBV30, the J call TRBJ2-5; perhaps TRBD2 as D (5 bases). CDR1 is GTSNPN and CDR2 is SVGIG in the germline V gene (reference sequence). This CDR3 comprises 11 residues. Trimming left V 7 bases short and J 7 bases short, with 13 bases between.

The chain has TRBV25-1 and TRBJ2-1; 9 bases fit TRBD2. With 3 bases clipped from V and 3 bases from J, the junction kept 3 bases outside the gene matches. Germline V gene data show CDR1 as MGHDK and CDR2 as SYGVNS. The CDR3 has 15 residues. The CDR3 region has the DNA TGTGCCAGCAGTGAGGCTAGCGGGATCTACAATGAGCAGTTCTTC. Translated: CASSEASGIYNEQFF.

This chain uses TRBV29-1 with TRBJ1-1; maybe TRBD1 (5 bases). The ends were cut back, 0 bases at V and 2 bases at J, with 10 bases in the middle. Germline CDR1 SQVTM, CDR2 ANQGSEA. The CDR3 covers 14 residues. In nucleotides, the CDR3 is TGCAGCGTTGAAGATCTTGGGGGTAACACTGAAGCTTTCTTT. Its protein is CSVEDLGGNTEAFF.

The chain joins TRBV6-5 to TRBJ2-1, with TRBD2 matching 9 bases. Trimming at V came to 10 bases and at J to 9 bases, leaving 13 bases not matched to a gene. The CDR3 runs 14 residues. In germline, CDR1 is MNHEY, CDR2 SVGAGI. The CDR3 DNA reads TGTGCCACCACATCCTTAGCGGGAGCCGTTGAGCAGTTCTTC. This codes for CATTSLAGAVEQFF.

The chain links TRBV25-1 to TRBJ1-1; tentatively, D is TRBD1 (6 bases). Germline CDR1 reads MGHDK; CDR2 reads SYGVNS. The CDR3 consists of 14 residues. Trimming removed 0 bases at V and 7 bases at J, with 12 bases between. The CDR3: CASSEYREQGEAFF. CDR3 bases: TGTGCCAGCAGTGAATATCGGGAACAGGGTGAAGCTTTCTTT.

CDR3 amino acids: CASSRGEGRELFF. CDR3 bases: TGTGCCAGCAGCCGGGGTGAGGGTCGGGAGCTGTTTTTT. This sequence joins TRBV11-3 and TRBJ2-2; tentatively, D is TRBD2 (5 bases). The CDR3 is 13 residues long. The germline V gene encodes CDR1 SGHNT and CDR2 YENEEA. The V gene lost 5 bases and the J gene lost 9 bases, with 13 bases spanning the gap. The whole variable domain, remainder taken from reference TRBV11-3 and TRBJ2-2, is EAGVVQSPRYKIIEKKQPVAFWCNPISGHNTLYWYLQNLGQGPELLIRYENEEAVDDSQLPKDRFSAERLKGVDSTLKIQPAELGDSAVYLCASSRGEGRELFFGEGSRLTVL.

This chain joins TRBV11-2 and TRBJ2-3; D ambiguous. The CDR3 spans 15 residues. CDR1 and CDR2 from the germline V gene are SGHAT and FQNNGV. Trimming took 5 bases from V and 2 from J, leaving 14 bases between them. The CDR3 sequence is CASSRQREATDTQYF. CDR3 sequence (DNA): TGTGCCAGCAGCCGCCAAAGAGAGGCCACAGATACGCAGTATTTT.

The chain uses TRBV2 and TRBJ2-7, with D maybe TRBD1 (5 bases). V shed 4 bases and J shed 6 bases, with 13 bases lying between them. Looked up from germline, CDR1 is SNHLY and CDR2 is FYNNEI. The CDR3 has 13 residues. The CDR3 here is CASSVQGRREQYF. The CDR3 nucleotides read TGTGCCAGCAGTGTTCAGGGCCGTCGCGAGCAGTACTTC.

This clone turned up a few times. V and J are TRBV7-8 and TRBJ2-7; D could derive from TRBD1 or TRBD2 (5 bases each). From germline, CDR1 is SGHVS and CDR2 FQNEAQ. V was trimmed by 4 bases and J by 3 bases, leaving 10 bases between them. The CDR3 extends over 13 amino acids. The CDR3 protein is CASSSGPYYEQYF. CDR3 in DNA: TGTGCCAGCAGCTCGGGACCATACTACGAGCAGTACTTC.

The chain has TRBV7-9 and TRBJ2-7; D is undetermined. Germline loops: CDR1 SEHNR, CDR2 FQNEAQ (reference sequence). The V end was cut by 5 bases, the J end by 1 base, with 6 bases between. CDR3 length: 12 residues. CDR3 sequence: CASSAQSYEQYF. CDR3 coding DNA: TGTGCCAGCAGCGCCCAGTCCTACGAGCAGTACTTC. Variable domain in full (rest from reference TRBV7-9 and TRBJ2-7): DTGVSQNPRHKITKRGQNVTFRCDPISEHNRLYWYRQTLGQGPEFLTYFQNEAQLEKSRLLSDRFSAERPKGSFSTLEIQRTEQGDSAMYLCASSAQSYEQYFGPGTRLTVT.

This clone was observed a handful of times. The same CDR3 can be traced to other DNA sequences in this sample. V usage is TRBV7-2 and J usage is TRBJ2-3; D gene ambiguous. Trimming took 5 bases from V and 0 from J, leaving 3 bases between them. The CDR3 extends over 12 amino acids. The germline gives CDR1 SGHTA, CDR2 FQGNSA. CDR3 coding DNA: TGTGCCAGCAGCCCTAGCACAGATACGCAGTATTTT. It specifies CASSPSTDTQYF.

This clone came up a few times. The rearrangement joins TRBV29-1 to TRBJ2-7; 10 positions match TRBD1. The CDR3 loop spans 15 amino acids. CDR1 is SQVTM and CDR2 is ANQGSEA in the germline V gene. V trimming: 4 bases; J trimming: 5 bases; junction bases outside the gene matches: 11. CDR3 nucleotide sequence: TGCAGCGTTGCTATTGGGACAGGGGCTATTAACGAGCAGTACTTC. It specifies CSVAIGTGAINEQYF.

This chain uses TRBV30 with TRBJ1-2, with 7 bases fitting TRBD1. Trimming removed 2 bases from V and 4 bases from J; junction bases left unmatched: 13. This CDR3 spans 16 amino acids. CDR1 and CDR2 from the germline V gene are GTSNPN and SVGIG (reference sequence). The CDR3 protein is CAWSTPAGGRLYGYTF. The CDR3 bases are TGTGCCTGGAGTACACCCGCAGGGGGGAGGCTCTATGGCTACACCTTC.

The CDR3 DNA follows: TGTGCCACCGCCCCCGACACCTACAATCAGCCCCAGCATTTT. This codes for CATAPDTYNQPQHF. The chain recombines TRBV19 with TRBJ1-5; D gene ambiguous. CDR1 is LNHDA and CDR2 is SQIVND in the germline V gene (reference sequence). V was cut by 10 bases and J by 3 bases, with 16 bases left in between. The length of the CDR3 is 14 residues.

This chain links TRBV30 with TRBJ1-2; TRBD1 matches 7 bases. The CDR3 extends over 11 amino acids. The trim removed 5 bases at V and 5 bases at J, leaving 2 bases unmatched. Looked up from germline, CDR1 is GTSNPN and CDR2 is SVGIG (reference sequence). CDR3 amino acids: CAWSRGYGYTF. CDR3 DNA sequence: TGTGCCTGGTCCAGGGGGTATGGCTACACCTTC.

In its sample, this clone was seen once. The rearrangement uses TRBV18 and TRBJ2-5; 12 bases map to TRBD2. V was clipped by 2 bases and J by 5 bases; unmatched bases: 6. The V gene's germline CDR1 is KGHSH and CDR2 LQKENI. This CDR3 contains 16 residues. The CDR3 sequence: CASSPDLAGGPETQYF. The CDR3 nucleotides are TGTGCCAGCTCACCAGACCTAGCGGGAGGGCCGGAGACCCAGTACTTC.

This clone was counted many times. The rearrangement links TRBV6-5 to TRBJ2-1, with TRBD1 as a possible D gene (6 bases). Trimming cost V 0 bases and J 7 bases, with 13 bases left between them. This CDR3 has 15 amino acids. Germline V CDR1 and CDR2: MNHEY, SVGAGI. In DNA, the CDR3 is TGTGCCAGCAGTTACTCGATTGATCAGGGGAATGAGCAGTTCTTC. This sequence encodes CASSYSIDQGNEQFF.

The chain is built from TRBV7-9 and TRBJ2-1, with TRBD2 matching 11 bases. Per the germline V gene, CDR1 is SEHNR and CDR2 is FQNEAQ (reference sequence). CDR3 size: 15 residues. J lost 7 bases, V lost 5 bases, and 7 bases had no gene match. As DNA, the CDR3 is TGTGCCAGCAGCCCGACTAGCGGGAAACGAAATGAGCAGTTCTTC. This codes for CASSPTSGKRNEQFF.